In this sample, the clone carrying this T cell receptor (beta chain) turned up many times. Its antigen is undetermined. These data are taken from a study of neurological immune-mediated disorders. Across the study: About 90% of the 34 multiple sclerosis patients had relapsing-remitting disease; 3 had secondary progressive.

Study outcomes and limitations: Sharing of CDR3 amino acid sequences among expanded clones across subjects was absent, suggesting private repertoires in all groups.

The germline V and J ends were trimmed by 2 bases and 11 bases, with 10 bases remaining between them. The CDR3 is 12 amino acids. A 10-nucleotide random UMI tagged transcripts in template-switch 5'RACE cDNA synthesis. Over 170 million TCR-beta sequences from 15-18 subjects came out of each sequencing run. TCRdb itself ran the 5' RACE reads through MiXCR, one entry per CDR3 protein. This sample carries 25,000 to 35,000 distinct CDR3 sequences, roughly 1.6% of them seen once, and the ten largest clones take around 9%. J is TRBJ1-5 and V is TRBV12-3 or TRBV12-4; D unresolved. The material sequenced was PBMCs. The receptor comes from a woman in her thirties with multiple sclerosis. CDR3 loop: CASSLSPGTQHF. The CDR3 DNA follows: TGTGCCAGCAGTTTAAGCCCCGGTACCCAGCATTTT.